The entry below describes one T cell receptor (beta chain). Germline V gene data show CDR1 as SGHVS and CDR2 as FQNEAQ. This CDR3 spans 16 amino acids. Trimming took off 1 base at V and 7 bases at J, with 18 bases between the two ends. As handled by the study authors: Amplified reference gene primers provided the basis for estimating nucleated cell counts. The method was immunoSEQ multiplex PCR; TCRdb's version includes in-frame clones alone and lacks a portion of them. V, J and clone size derive from that table, while D and trimming were established from the DNA sequence. This sample carries about 120,000 clones, around 88% of them seen once, and the ten largest clones take approximately 19%. This sample was included in a study of blood T cell repertoires in COVID-19. The wider study: COVID-19 samples from acute and convalescent phases originated in the United States, Italy and Spain. PBMCs, B-cell-depleted T cells, or T cells were the source of the cDNA or gDNA that made up the material.

Sequences were obtained from peripheral blood. V gene TRBV7-8 combines with J gene TRBJ2-3; TRBD2 is a possible D gene (6 bases). The source of this sequence is a human donor with acute or convalescent COVID-19. The donor label of this sample is uncertain. The CDR3 DNA follows: TGTGCCAGCAGCTTAGACGGTTCAGCGGGTGTGAATACGCAGTATTTT. It encodes CASSLDGSAGVNTQYF.